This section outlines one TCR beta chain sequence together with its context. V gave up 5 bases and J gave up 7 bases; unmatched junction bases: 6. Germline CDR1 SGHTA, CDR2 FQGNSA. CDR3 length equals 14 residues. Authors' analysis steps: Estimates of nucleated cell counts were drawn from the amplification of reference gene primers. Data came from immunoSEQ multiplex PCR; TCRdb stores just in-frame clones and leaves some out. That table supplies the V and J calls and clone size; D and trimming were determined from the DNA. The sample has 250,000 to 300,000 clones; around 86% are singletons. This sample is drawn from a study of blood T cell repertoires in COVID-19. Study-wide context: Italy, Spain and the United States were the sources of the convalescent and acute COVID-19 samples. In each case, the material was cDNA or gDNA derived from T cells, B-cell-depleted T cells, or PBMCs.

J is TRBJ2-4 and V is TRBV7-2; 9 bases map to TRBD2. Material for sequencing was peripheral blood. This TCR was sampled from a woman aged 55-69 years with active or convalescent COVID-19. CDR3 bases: TGTGCCAGCAGCCCACGGAGCGGGGGGAACATTCAGTACTTC. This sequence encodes CASSPRSGGNIQYF.